This TCR beta chain is from a study of T cells in Graves' hyperthyroidism and ophthalmopathy. From RNA transcripts, TCR beta CDR3 regions were amplified. The study used the HTBI primer set for a first-round RT-PCR of the TCR CDR3. TCRdb reprocessed the multiplex PCR reads via MiXCR and lists one record per CDR3 protein. Seen here are around 600,000 distinct CDR3 sequences, approximately 15% observed once, and the top ten hold roughly 6.6%. V shed 7 bases, J shed 4 bases, and the junction held 10 bases outside the gene matches. Germline V gene lookup returns CDR1 KGHDR and CDR2 SFDVKD. This CDR3 is 15 amino acids long.

The V and J genes are TRBV24-1 and TRBJ1-2; 8 bases align to TRBD1. The receptor was isolated from a woman aged 30 to 39 with Graves' hyperthyroidism. Source material: blood. CDR3 residues: CATSQRTGRGYGYTF. CDR3 DNA: TGTGCCACCAGCCAACGGACAGGGAGAGGCTATGGCTACACCTTC.